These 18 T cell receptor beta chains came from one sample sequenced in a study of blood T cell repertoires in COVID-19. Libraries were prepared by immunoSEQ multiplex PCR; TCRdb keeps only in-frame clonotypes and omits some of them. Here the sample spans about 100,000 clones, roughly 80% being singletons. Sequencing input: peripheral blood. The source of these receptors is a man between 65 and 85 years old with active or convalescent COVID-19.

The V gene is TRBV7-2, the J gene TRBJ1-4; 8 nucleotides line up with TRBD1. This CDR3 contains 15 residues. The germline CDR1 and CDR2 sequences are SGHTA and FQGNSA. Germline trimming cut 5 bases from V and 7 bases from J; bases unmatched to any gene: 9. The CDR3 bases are TGTGCCAGCAGCACCCGGACAGGGACGATTGAAAAACTGTTTTTT. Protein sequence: CASSTRTGTIEKLFF.

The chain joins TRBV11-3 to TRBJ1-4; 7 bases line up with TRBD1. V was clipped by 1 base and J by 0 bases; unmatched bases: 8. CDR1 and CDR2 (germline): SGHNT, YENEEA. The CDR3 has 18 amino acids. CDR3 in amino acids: CASSLAGTAPATNEKLFF. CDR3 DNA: TGTGCCAGCAGCTTAGCTGGGACAGCACCCGCAACTAATGAAAAACTGTTTTTT.

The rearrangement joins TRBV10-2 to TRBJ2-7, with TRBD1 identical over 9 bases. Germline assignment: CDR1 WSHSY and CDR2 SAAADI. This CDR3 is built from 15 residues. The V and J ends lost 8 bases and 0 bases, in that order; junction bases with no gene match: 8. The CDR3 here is CASSRKDRGSYEQYF. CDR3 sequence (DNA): TGCGCCAGCTCGCGTAAGGACAGGGGCTCCTACGAGCAGTACTTC.

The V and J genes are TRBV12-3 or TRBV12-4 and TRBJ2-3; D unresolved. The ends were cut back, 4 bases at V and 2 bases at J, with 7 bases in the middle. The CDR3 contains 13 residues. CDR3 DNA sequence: TGTGCCAGCAGTTCCCCTCTCACAGATACGCAGTATTTT. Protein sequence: CASSSPLTDTQYF.

For the CDR3, the DNA is TGTGCCAGCAGCACCCGGGACAGGGGGACCGATGGCTACACCTTC. Amino acid sequence: CASSTRDRGTDGYTF. V gene TRBV9 combines with J gene TRBJ1-2; 11 nucleotides line up with TRBD1. The CDR3 extends over 15 amino acids. The J segment lost 6 bases and the V segment lost 4 bases, leaving 8 bases of the junction unmatched. Germline CDR1 SGDLS, CDR2 YYNGEE.

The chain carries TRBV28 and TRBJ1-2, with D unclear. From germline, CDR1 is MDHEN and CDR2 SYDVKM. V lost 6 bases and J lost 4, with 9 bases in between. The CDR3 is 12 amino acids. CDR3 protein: CASSRLLYGYTF. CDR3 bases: TGTGCCAGCAGCCGACTACTCTATGGCTACACCTTC.

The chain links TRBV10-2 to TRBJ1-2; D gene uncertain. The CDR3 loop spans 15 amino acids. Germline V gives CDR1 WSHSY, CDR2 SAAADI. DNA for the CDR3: TGCGCTACTAAATCCGTTTACGGCACCAACTATGGCTACACCTTC. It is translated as CATKSVYGTNYGYTF.

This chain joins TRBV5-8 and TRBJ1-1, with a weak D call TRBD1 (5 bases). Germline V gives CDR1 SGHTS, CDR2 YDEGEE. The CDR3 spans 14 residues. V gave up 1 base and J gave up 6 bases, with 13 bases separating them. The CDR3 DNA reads TGTGCCAGCAGCTTGCCCCCGGGGGGTGCTGAAGCTTTCTTT. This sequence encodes CASSLPPGGAEAFF.

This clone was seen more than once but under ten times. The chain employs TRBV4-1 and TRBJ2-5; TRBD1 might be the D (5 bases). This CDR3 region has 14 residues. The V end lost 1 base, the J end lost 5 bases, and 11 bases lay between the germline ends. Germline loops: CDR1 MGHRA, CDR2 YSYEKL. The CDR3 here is CASSQGQSVETQYF. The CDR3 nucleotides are TGCGCCAGCAGCCAAGGACAGAGTGTGGAGACCCAGTACTTC.

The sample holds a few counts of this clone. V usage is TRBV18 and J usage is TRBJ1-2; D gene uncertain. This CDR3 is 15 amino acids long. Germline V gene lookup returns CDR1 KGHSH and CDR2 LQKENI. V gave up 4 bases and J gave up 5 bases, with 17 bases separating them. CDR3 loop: CASSRAFEAGYGYTF. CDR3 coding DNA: TGTGCCAGCTCACGAGCATTCGAAGCAGGTTATGGCTACACCTTC. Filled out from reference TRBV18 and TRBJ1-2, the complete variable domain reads NAGVMQNPRHLVRRRGQEARLRCSPMKGHSHVYWYRQLPEEGLKFMVYLQKENIIDESGMPKERFSAEFPKEGPSILRIQQVVRGDSAAYFCASSRAFEAGYGYTFGSGTRLTVV.

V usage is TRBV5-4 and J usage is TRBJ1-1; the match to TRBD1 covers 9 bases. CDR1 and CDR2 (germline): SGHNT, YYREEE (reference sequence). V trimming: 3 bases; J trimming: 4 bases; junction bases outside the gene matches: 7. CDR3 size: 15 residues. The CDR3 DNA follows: TGTGCCAGCAGCTCTTACAGGGGGCAGACCACTGAAGCTTTCTTT. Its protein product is CASSSYRGQTTEAFF.

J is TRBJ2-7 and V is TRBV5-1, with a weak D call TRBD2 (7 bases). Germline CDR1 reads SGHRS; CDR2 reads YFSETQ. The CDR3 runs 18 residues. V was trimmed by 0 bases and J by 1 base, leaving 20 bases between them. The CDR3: CASSLDTWGGLESYEQYF. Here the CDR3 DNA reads TGCGCCAGCAGCTTGGACACGTGGGGGGGCTTAGAGTCCTACGAGCAGTACTTC. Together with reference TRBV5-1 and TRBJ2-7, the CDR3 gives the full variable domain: KAGVTQTPRYLIKTRGQQVTLSCSPISGHRSVSWYQQTPGQGLQFLFEYFSETQRNKGNFPGRFSGRQFSNSRSEMNVSTLELGDSALYLCASSLDTWGGLESYEQYFGPGTRLTVT.

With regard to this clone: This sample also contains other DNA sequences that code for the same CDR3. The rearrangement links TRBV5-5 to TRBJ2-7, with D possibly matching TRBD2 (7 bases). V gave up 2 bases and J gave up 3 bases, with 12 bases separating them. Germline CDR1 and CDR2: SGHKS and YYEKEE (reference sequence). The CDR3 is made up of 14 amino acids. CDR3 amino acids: CASSLAGDYYEQYF. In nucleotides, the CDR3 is TGTGCCAGCAGCTTAGCAGGGGACTACTACGAGCAGTACTTC.

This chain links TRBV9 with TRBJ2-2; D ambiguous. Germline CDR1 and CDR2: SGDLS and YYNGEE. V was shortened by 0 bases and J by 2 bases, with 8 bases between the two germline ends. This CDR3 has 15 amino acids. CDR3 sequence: CASSVGSLNTGELFF. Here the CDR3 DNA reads TGTGCCAGCAGCGTAGGGAGCTTAAACACCGGGGAGCTGTTTTTT.

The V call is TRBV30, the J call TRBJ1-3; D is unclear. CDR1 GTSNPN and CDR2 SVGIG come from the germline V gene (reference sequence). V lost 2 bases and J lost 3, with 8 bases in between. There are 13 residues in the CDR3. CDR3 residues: CAWSRSGGNTIYF. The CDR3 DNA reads TGTGCCTGGAGTAGGTCGGGTGGAAACACCATATATTTT.

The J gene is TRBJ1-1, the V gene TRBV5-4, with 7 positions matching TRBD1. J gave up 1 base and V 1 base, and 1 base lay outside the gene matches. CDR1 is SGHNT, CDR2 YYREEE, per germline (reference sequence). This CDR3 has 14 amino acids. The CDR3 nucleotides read TGTGCCAGCAGCTTGACAGGGGCGAACACTGAAGCTTTCTTT. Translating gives CASSLTGANTEAFF. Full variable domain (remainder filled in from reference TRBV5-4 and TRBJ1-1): ETGVTQSPTHLIKTRGQQVTLRCSSQSGHNTVSWYQQALGQGPQFIFQYYREEENGRGNFPPRFSGLQFPNYSSELNVNALELDDSALYLCASSLTGANTEAFFGQGTRLTVV.

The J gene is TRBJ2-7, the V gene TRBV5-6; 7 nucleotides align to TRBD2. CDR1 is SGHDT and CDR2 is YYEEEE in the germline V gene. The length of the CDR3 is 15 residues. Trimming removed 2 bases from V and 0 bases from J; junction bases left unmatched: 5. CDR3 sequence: CASSFIAGPSYEQYF. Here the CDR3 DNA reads TGTGCCAGCAGCTTCATAGCGGGCCCCTCCTACGAGCAGTACTTC.

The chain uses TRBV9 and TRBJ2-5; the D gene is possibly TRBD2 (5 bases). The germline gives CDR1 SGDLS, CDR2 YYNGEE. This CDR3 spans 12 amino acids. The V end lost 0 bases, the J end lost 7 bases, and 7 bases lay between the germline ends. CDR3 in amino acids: CASSVVEGTQYF. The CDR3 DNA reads TGTGCCAGCAGCGTAGTAGAGGGGACCCAGTACTTC. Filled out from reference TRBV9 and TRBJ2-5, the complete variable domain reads DSGVTQTPKHLITATGQRVTLRCSPRSGDLSVYWYQQSLDQGLQFLIQYYNGEERAKGNILERFSAQQFPDLHSELNLSSLELGDSALYFCASSVVEGTQYFGPGTRLLVL.